A single sample is the source of the 16 T cell receptor beta chains below, sequenced in a study of vaccination effects on CD4 cells after COVID-19. Antigens of these TCRs are unknown. Before sequencing, viral peptide pools were used by the ViraFEST assay to expand antigen-specific CD4+ T cells. Culture proceeded for approximately 10 days, and CD4+ T cells were then isolated. Convalescent patients had PCR-confirmed SARS-CoV-2 infection between March and December 2020. Assay: immunoSEQ multiplex PCR; the TCRdb copy retains only in-frame clones and omits some. The sample lists under 25,000 clones, over 65% occurring once. The starting material was CD4+ T cells from PBMCs cultured with a peptide pool, obtained before COVID-19 vaccination. Source of these receptors: a human donor who had a prior SARS-CoV-2 infection.

The sample holds one count of this clone. The genes are TRBV6-1 and TRBJ1-5; 10 nucleotides agree with TRBD1. J lost 7 bases, V lost 4 bases, and 10 bases had no gene match. CDR1 and CDR2 from the germline V gene are MNHNS and SASEGT. This CDR3 contains 16 residues. Here the CDR3 reads CASSGFGQGVGQPQHF. CDR3 sequence (DNA): TGTGCCAGCAGTGGATTTGGACAGGGGGTCGGGCAGCCCCAGCATTTT.

The chain recombines TRBV27 with TRBJ2-7; D is perhaps TRBD1 (6 bases). Trimming removed 3 bases from V and 2 bases from J, with 14 bases in between. The CDR3 has 15 amino acids. In germline, CDR1 is MNHEY, CDR2 SMNVEV (reference sequence). CDR3 in DNA: TGTGCCAGCAGTTTCCGGGACACAAGCCCCTACGAGCAGTACTTC. This gives the protein CASSFRDTSPYEQYF.

The rearrangement uses TRBV19 and TRBJ2-1, with D possibly called TRBD1 or TRBD2 (5 bases each). The CDR3 is 14 amino acids. Germline assignment: CDR1 LNHDA and CDR2 SQIVND (reference sequence). V was pared by 3 bases and J by 2 bases, with 8 bases between. The CDR3 here is CASSMGDPYNEQFF. The DNA of the CDR3 is TGTGCCAGTAGTATGGGGGACCCCTACAATGAGCAGTTCTTC.

This clone has only a few counts. The chain joins TRBV5-1 to TRBJ1-5; D not resolved. The CDR3 has 15 residues. V gave up 0 bases and J gave up 0 bases, with 7 bases separating them. Per germline, CDR1 SGHRS and CDR2 YFSETQ. CDR3 residues: CASSLDGFSNQPQHF. The CDR3 DNA reads as TGCGCCAGCAGCTTGGATGGTTTTAGCAATCAGCCCCAGCATTTT.

Notes on this clone: A read error may account for a junction end that differs from germline. The chain couples TRBV7-7 to TRBJ2-1; 13 bases align to TRBD2. CDR3 length equals 15 residues. Germline V gene lookup returns CDR1 SSHAT and CDR2 FNYEAQ (reference sequence). CDR3 residues: CASSPLAGGYNEQFF. The CDR3 region has the DNA TGTGCTAGCAGCCCACTAGCGGGGGGGTACAATGAGCAGTTCTTC.

The J gene is TRBJ2-5, the V gene TRBV9, with D perhaps TRBD1 (6 bases). V was trimmed by 0 bases and J by 8 bases, leaving 14 bases between them. The CDR3 has 14 amino acids. CDR1 is SGDLS, CDR2 YYNGEE, per germline. CDR3: CASSVEGVVGTQYF. The CDR3 DNA reads as TGTGCCAGCAGCGTAGAGGGGGTTGTAGGTACCCAGTACTTC.

V gene TRBV10-3 combines with J gene TRBJ1-3; the D gene is possibly TRBD1 (6 bases). Trimming stripped 3 bases from V and 2 bases from J, with 8 bases between. The CDR3 has 14 residues. Germline V gene sequence: CDR1 ENHRY, CDR2 SYGVKD. In DNA form, the CDR3 reads TGTGCCATCAGTGAAACAGGGACTGGAAACACCATATATTTT. Protein sequence: CAISETGTGNTIYF.

V gene TRBV5-1 combines with J gene TRBJ2-2; D gene unclear. Germline assignment: CDR1 SGHRS and CDR2 YFSETQ. V shed 0 bases and J shed 3 bases, with 9 bases lying between them. The CDR3 has 15 residues. CDR3 residues: CASSLGGSDTGELFF. As DNA, the CDR3 is TGCGCCAGCAGCTTGGGGGGTAGTGACACCGGGGAGCTGTTTTTT.

V is TRBV4-2 and J is TRBJ2-5, with TRBD2 identical over 10 bases. The CDR3 runs 16 residues. Losses at the gene ends were 4 bases for V and 5 bases for J; bases not matched to a gene: 10. Germline assignment: CDR1 LGHNA and CDR2 YNFKEQ. For the CDR3, the DNA is TGTGCCAGCAGCCTTGGTGTAGCGGGGGGTGGGGAGACCCAGTACTTC. Amino acids: CASSLGVAGGGETQYF.

The V gene is TRBV18, the J gene TRBJ2-3; no reliable D call. The CDR3 contains 12 residues. V gave up 3 bases and J gave up 7 bases, with 8 bases separating them. The V gene's germline CDR1 is KGHSH and CDR2 LQKENI. CDR3 DNA: TGTGCCAGCTCACCGATACTAAATACGCAGTATTTT. It codes for CASSPILNTQYF.

The V call is TRBV15, the J call TRBJ2-5; 11 bases are a match to TRBD1. After removal of 1 base from V and 3 bases from J, the junction contained 22 bases not matched to a gene. This CDR3 comprises 22 residues. Looked up from germline, CDR1 is LNHNV and CDR2 is YYDKDF (reference sequence). This CDR3 reads CATSRGLRFGGQGALGKETQYF. The CDR3 nucleotides are TGTGCCACCAGCAGAGGACTGCGATTTGGCGGACAGGGGGCGCTCGGTAAAGAGACCCAGTACTTC. Variable domain in full (rest from reference TRBV15 and TRBJ2-5): DAMVIQNPRYQVTQFGKPVTLSCSQTLNHNVMYWYQQKSSQAPKLLFHYYDKDFNNEADTPDNFQSRRPNTSFCFLDIRSPGLGDTAMYLCATSRGLRFGGQGALGKETQYFGPGTRLLVL.

The chain couples TRBV15 to TRBJ2-5, with 11 bases identical to TRBD2. This CDR3 is 17 amino acids long. The trim removed 0 bases at V and 2 bases at J, leaving 5 bases unmatched. Germline CDR1 is LNHNV and CDR2 is YYDKDF (reference sequence). The CDR3 sequence: CATSRDPLAGGQETQYF. CDR3 nucleotide sequence: TGTGCCACCAGCAGAGATCCCCTAGCGGGAGGACAAGAGACCCAGTACTTC.

The chain couples TRBV11-2 to TRBJ1-1; D uncertain. V was shortened by 6 bases and J by 1 base, with 12 bases between the two germline ends. Germline V gene lookup returns CDR1 SGHAT and CDR2 FQNNGV. The CDR3 loop spans 14 amino acids. CDR3: CASRQTGSNTEAFF. The DNA of the CDR3 is TGTGCCAGCAGACAAACCGGGTCGAACACTGAAGCTTTCTTT.

This sequence joins TRBV7-2 and TRBJ2-2; weak D call: TRBD2 (6 bases). The ends were cut back, 6 bases at V and 4 bases at J, with 12 bases in the middle. The CDR3 has 14 amino acids. Per the germline V gene, CDR1 is SGHTA and CDR2 is FQGNSA. This chain's CDR3 is CASRFGRGTGELFF. CDR3 sequence (DNA): TGTGCCAGCAGGTTCGGGAGAGGCACCGGGGAGCTGTTTTTT.

The chain employs TRBV20-1 and TRBJ2-5; unclear D gene. The J call may be mistaken, given a closer DNA end match to TRBJ2-7. The CDR3 spans 11 residues. Germline V gives CDR1 DFQATT, CDR2 SNEGSKA (reference sequence). CDR3 amino acids: CSASFSYEQYF. CDR3 coding DNA: TGCAGTGCTAGTTTCTCCTACGAGCAGTACTTC.

The J gene is TRBJ2-2, the V gene TRBV11-3; TRBD1 is a possible D gene (6 bases). Per the germline V gene, CDR1 is SGHNT and CDR2 is YENEEA. The CDR3 spans 14 residues. V lost 2 bases, J lost 9 bases, and 13 bases lay in between. The chain's CDR3 is CASSLIRQGRELFF. CDR3 nucleotides: TGTGCCAGCAGCTTAATTCGTCAGGGGCGGGAGCTGTTTTTT.